The rows below give T cell receptor beta chains drawn from one sample of a study of T cells after yellow fever vaccination. MiXCR was run by TCRdb on the 5' RACE reads, yielding one entry per CDR3 protein. The data show approximately 350,000 distinct CDR3 sequences, roughly 11% seen once. This specimen consisted of PBMCs, obtained on the day of the first yellow fever vaccination. All receptors come from a young man who received the YFV17D yellow fever vaccine. Both conserved end residues are part of each CDR3. D genes are given only for firm matches. Clone size is given for some rows only: seen once, a few or many times, or a class if the clone is expanded.

-	-	TRBV7-9	TRBJ1-1	CASSSQPEAFF	TGTGCCAGCAGCTCACAGCCTGAAGCTTTCTTT
few	-	TRBV12-3/TRBV12-4	TRBJ2-3	CASRVEGGADTQYF	TGTGCCAGCAGGGTGGAGGGGGGCGCAGATACGCAGTATTTT
few	-	TRBV4-3	TRBJ2-3	CASSQDGRGGAGDTQYF	TGCGCCAGCAGCCAAGATGGTCGCGGGGGCGCGGGAGATACGCAGTATTTT
many	-	TRBV7-2	TRBJ2-3	CASSLMSDTQYF	TGTGCCAGCAGCTTAATGTCAGATACGCAGTATTTT
-	-	TRBV7-2	TRBJ2-1	CASSSWGGAHEQFF	TGTGCCAGCAGCTCCTGGGGGGGGGCTCATGAGCAGTTCTTC
-	TRBD1	TRBV29-1	TRBJ2-5	CSADRGPRKTQYF	TGCAGCGCCGACAGGGGACCGAGAAAGACCCAGTACTTC
-	-	TRBV30	TRBJ1-6	CARRPTDEGTQTFHSPLHF	TGTGCCCGCCGGCCAACAGACGAGGGGACACAAACGTTCCATTCACCCCTCCACTTT
-	-	TRBV6-2/TRBV6-3	TRBJ1-2	CASSWDGPYGYTF	TGTGCCAGCAGTTGGGACGGACCCTATGGCTACACCTTC
-	-	TRBV5-5	TRBJ2-5	CASSLEAGRETQYF	TGTGCCAGCAGCTTGGAGGCAGGCCGGGAGACCCAGTACTTC
-	-	TRBV7-9	TRBJ1-4	CASSTVKDNDNEKLFF	TGTGCCAGCAGCACCGTAAAAGACAACGATAATGAAAAACTGTTTTTT
-	-	TRBV10-3	TRBJ2-5	CATQRQETQYF	TGTGCCACCCAGAGGCAAGAGACCCAGTACTTC
many	TRBD2	TRBV20-1	TRBJ2-7	CSARALGLAGGESYEQYF	TGCAGTGCTAGAGCCCTGGGACTAGCGGGAGGCGAGTCTTACGAGCAGTACTTC
many	TRBD1	TRBV20-1	TRBJ1-1	CSARQGGSVNTEAFF	TGCAGTGCTAGACAAGGGGGCAGTGTAAACACTGAAGCTTTCTTT
few	-	TRBV10-3	TRBJ1-5	CAINRDFNQPQHF	TGTGCCATAAACCGGGACTTCAATCAGCCCCAGCATTTT
few	-	TRBV7-2	TRBJ1-6	CASSLWDTYNSPLHF	TGTGCCAGCAGCTTATGGGACACCTATAATTCACCCCTCCACTTT
-	TRBD2	TRBV5-1	TRBJ2-3	CASSLAAAGGTADTQYF	TGCGCCAGCAGCTTGGCCGCAGCGGGGGGTACGGCAGATACGCAGTATTTT
few	-	TRBV9	TRBJ1-2	CASSPSFGPYGYTF	TGTGCCAGCAGCCCCTCTTTCGGCCCATATGGCTACACCTTC
-	-	TRBV5-1	TRBJ1-2	CASSLEGGAGYHGYTF	TGCGCCAGCAGCTTGGAGGGGGGTGCGGGCTATCATGGCTACACCTTC
-	-	TRBV7-3	TRBJ1-1	CASSLMPLSGTEAFF	TGTGCCAGCAGCTTAATGCCACTGAGTGGCACTGAAGCTTTCTTT
-	-	TRBV5-6	TRBJ2-1	CASTRGFYNEQFF	TGTGCCAGCACACGGGGGTTCTACAATGAGCAGTTCTTC
few	-	TRBV7-9	TRBJ1-3	CASSLMIGDYGNTIYF	TGTGCCAGCAGCTTAATGATCGGGGATTACGGAAACACCATATATTTT
few	TRBD2	TRBV6-5	TRBJ2-1	CASSYSGEGNGEFF	TGTGCCAGCAGTTACAGCGGGGAGGGGAATGGGGAGTTCTTC
few	TRBD1	TRBV7-9	TRBJ2-1	CASSLVDRVDEQFF	TGTGCCAGCAGCTTAGTGGACAGGGTGGATGAGCAGTTCTTC
few	-	TRBV10-1	TRBJ2-2	CASSDQNTGELFF	TGCGCCAGCAGTGACCAGAACACCGGGGAGCTGTTTTTT
-	-	TRBV9	TRBJ2-1	CASSETWAGSYNEQFF	TGTGCCAGCAGCGAGACTTGGGCAGGCTCCTACAATGAGCAGTTCTTC
few	-	TRBV6-2/TRBV6-3	TRBJ1-1	CASSYRGPTEAFF	TGTGCCAGCAGTTACAGAGGGCCCACTGAAGCTTTCTTT
many	-	TRBV7-9	TRBJ2-5	CAGRGQGREETQYF	TGTGCCGGGCGCGGGCAGGGACGCGAAGAGACCCAGTACTTC
-	TRBD1	TRBV6-5	TRBJ2-7	CASRAGGEQYF	TGTGCCAGCAGAGCAGGGGGCGAGCAGTACTTC
-	-	TRBV20-1	TRBJ1-1	CSARAKGRESTEAFF	TGCAGTGCTAGAGCGAAGGGGCGCGAGTCCACTGAAGCTTTCTTT
-	-	TRBV5-1	TRBJ1-1	CASSLGYLGKWDEAFF	TGCGCCAGCAGCCTTGGGTATCTGGGAAAGTGGGATGAAGCTTTCTTT
-	-	TRBV4-1	TRBJ2-1	CASSHRSSYNEQFF	TGCGCCAGCAGCCACAGGAGCTCCTACAATGAGCAGTTCTTC
few	-	TRBV19	TRBJ2-5	CASSIRRETQYF	TGTGCCAGTAGTATAAGGAGAGAGACCCAGTACTTC
few	-	TRBV7-9	TRBJ2-7	CASSFGGAGEGYEQYF	TGTGCCAGCAGCTTTGGTGGCGCAGGGGAGGGCTACGAGCAGTACTTC
many	-	TRBV7-2	TRBJ1-1	CASSTQANTEAFF	TGTGCCAGCAGCACCCAGGCGAACACTGAAGCTTTCTTT
few	-	TRBV3-1	TRBJ1-1	CASSQDQRVVAEAFF	TGTGCCAGCAGCCAAGATCAAAGGGTGGTAGCTGAAGCTTTCTTT
-	-	TRBV6-5	TRBJ2-7	CASSYSSSPWYEQYF	TGTGCCAGCAGTTACTCTTCTAGCCCGTGGTACGAGCAGTACTTC
-	TRBD1	TRBV23-1	TRBJ2-5	CASSRDRASETQYF	TGCGCCAGCAGTCGGGACAGGGCGTCGGAGACCCAGTACTTC
few	TRBD1	TRBV18	TRBJ1-1	CASSQYRIRTGVTEAFF	TGTGCCAGCTCACAGTATCGCATAAGGACAGGGGTAACTGAAGCTTTCTTT
-	TRBD2	TRBV12-3/TRBV12-4	TRBJ2-1	CASSFETSDPWEFF	TGTGCCAGCAGTTTTGAGACTAGCGATCCCTGGGAGTTCTTC
many	-	TRBV21-1	TRBJ1-4	CASSKVRSTGARPATNEKLFF	TGTGCCAGCAGCAAAGTAAGGTCGACAGGGGCGAGGCCGGCAACTAATGAAAAACTGTTTTTT
-	TRBD2	TRBV7-2	TRBJ2-3	CASRPYGTSGGTDTQYF	TGTGCCAGCAGACCGTATGGGACTAGCGGGGGGACAGATACGCAGTATTTT